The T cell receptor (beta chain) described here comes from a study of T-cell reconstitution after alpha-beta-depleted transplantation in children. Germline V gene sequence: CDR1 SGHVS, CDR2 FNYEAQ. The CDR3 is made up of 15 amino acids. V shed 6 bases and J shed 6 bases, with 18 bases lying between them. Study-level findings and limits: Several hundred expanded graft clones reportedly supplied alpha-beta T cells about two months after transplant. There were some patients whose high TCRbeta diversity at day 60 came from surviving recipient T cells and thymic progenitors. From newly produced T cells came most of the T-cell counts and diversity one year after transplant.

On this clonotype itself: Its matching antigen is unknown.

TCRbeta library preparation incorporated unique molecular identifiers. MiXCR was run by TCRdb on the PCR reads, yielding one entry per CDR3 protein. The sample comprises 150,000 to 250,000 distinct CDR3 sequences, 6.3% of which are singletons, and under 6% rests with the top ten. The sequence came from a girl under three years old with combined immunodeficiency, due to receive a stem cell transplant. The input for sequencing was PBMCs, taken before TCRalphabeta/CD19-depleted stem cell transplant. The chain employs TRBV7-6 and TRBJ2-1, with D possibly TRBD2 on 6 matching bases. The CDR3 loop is CASRRVLRGGNEQFF. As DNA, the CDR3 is TGTGCCAGCAGGAGGGTCTTGCGGGGTGGCAATGAGCAGTTCTTC.